The next 10 T cell receptor beta chains were all read from a single sample in a study of blood T cell repertoires in COVID-19. Some clones are missing from TCRdb's copy, which holds only in-frame ones; the method was immunoSEQ multiplex PCR. The sample contains about 120,000 clones, approximately 87% of which appear only once. Sample: peripheral blood. The receptor set was obtained from a woman aged 45 to 65 with acute or convalescent COVID-19.

The gene calls are TRBV6-4 and TRBJ2-4; D possibly corresponds to TRBD1 (6 bases). The CDR3 is made up of 14 amino acids. Looked up from germline, CDR1 is MRHNA and CDR2 is SNTAGT. Trimming cost V 6 bases and J 2 bases, with 11 bases left between them. CDR3 DNA: TGTGCCAGCAGACCTACAGGGCCCAAAAACATTCAGTACTTC. Translation: CASRPTGPKNIQYF.

V gene TRBV7-9 combines with J gene TRBJ1-3; perhaps TRBD1 as D (6 bases). Trimming cost V 5 bases and J 2 bases, with 10 bases left between them. Germline V lookup: CDR1 SEHNR, CDR2 FQNEAQ (reference sequence). The CDR3 sequence is 14 residues long. This chain's CDR3 is CASSRQGTGNTIYF. In nucleotides, the CDR3 is TGTGCCAGCAGCCGTCAGGGGACTGGAAACACCATATATTTT.

The rearrangement uses TRBV7-9 and TRBJ2-3; D not certain. CDR3 size: 15 residues. Germline V CDR1 and CDR2: SEHNR, FQNEAQ (reference sequence). The V end was cut by 1 base, the J end by 0 bases, with 8 bases between. The DNA of the CDR3 is TGTGCCAGCAGCTTAGTTGCGATTAGCACAGATACGCAGTATTTT. Amino acid sequence: CASSLVAISTDTQYF.

The chain joins TRBV19 to TRBJ1-1, with 10 bases aligning to TRBD1. In germline, CDR1 is LNHDA, CDR2 SQIVND (reference sequence). This CDR3 has 16 amino acids. V shed 7 bases and J 4 bases; nucleotides not matched to a gene: 12. The CDR3 loop is CASMTGGEVGFTEAFF. CDR3 nucleotides: TGTGCCAGTATGACAGGGGGCGAGGTTGGGTTCACTGAAGCTTTCTTT.

This chain joins TRBV6-6 and TRBJ1-4; D uncertain. The CDR3 is 13 residues long. Trimming removed 2 bases at V and 8 bases at J, with 9 bases between. The germline V gene has CDR1 MNHNY and CDR2 SVGAGI (reference sequence). As DNA, the CDR3 is TGTGCCAGCAGTTACCCCCGAGCGGAAAAACTGTTTTTT. It yields the protein CASSYPRAEKLFF.

This clone was recorded a few times. This sequence joins TRBV21-1 and TRBJ1-4. TRBV21-1 is annotated as a pseudogene. The CDR3 has 16 residues. In DNA form, the CDR3 reads TGTGCCAGCAGCAGAAGTGGCTGGGGGGGAGATGAAAAACTGTTTTTT. Its protein product is CASSRSGWGGDEKLFF.

The chain is built from TRBV19 and TRBJ2-7, with a possible D match to TRBD1 (6 bases). Germline V gene data show CDR1 as LNHDA and CDR2 as SQIVND (reference sequence). The CDR3 runs 13 residues. The ends were cut back, 4 bases at V and 2 bases at J, with 9 bases in the middle. The CDR3 region is CASSKDSAYEQYF. CDR3 nucleotides: TGTGCCAGTAGTAAGGACAGTGCCTACGAGCAGTACTTC.

The table lists this clone with a few counts. The chain employs TRBV5-3 and TRBJ1-5; 10 bases fit TRBD1. TRBV5-3 is flagged as an ORF with uncertain function. This CDR3 spans 15 amino acids. The V segment lost 0 bases and the J segment 4 bases; nucleotides outside the gene matches: 1. The CDR3 is CARSLGQGANQPQHF. For the CDR3, the DNA is TGTGCCAGAAGCTTGGGACAGGGGGCGAATCAGCCCCAGCATTTT.

The chain uses TRBV27 and TRBJ1-1; 8 bases are shared with TRBD1. The V segment lost 5 bases and the J segment 4 bases; nucleotides outside the gene matches: 6. CDR1 and CDR2 from the germline V gene are MNHEY and SMNVEV (reference sequence). CDR3 length: 14 residues. CDR3 in amino acids: CASSRGQGGTEAFF. CDR3 sequence (DNA): TGTGCCAGCAGTAGAGGACAGGGAGGCACTGAAGCTTTCTTT.

This clone was found a few times. The CDR3 DNA is TGTGCCAGCAGCATATTAAATCAGCCCCAGCATTTT. This encodes CASSILNQPQHF. The chain combines TRBV5-6 with TRBJ1-5; D not certain. Germline CDR1 and CDR2: SGHDT and YYEEEE. The CDR3 runs to 12 residues. The germline V and J ends were trimmed by 4 bases and 4 bases, with 6 bases remaining between them.